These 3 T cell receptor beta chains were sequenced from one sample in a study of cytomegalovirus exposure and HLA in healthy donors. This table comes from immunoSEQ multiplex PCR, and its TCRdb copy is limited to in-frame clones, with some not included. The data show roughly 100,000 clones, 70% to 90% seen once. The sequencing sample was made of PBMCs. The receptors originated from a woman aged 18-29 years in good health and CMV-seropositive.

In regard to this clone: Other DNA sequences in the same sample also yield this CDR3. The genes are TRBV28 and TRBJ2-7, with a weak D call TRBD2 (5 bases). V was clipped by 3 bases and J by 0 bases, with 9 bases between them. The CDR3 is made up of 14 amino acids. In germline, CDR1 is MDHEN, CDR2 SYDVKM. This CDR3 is CASSLRRDSYEQYF. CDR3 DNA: TGTGCCAGCAGTTTGAGACGGGACTCCTACGAGCAGTACTTC.

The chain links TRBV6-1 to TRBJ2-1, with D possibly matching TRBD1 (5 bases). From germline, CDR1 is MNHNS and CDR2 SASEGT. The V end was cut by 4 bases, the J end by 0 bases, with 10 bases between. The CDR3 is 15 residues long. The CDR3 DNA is TGTGCCAGCAGTGCGGACAAGAGCTCCTACAATGAGCAGTTCTTC. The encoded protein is CASSADKSSYNEQFF.

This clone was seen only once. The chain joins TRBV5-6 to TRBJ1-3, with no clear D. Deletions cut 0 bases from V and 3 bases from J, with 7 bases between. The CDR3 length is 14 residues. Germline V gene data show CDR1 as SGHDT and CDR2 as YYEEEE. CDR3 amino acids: CASSLVGDGNTIYF. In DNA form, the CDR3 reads TGTGCCAGCAGCTTGGTCGGGGATGGAAACACCATATATTTT.